This T cell receptor (beta chain) derives from a study of control samples from healthy donors and cancer patients. The assay was immunoSEQ multiplex PCR, and TCRdb's table has in-frame clones only and misses some. The sample consists of 170,000 or so clones, almost 90% of them appearing once. There are 15 residues in the CDR3. The germline gives CDR1 MNHNS, CDR2 SASEGT. Trimming took 2 bases from V and 5 from J; bases not matched to a gene: 4. The chain has TRBV6-1 and TRBJ2-1, with 9 bases that match TRBD1. This receptor was obtained from a woman in her forties or fifties in good health. Material for sequencing was blood. CDR3 sequence: CASSEWDRDHNEQFF. Written as DNA, the CDR3 is TGTGCCAGCAGTGAATGGGACAGGGACCACAATGAGCAGTTCTTC.